This TCR beta chain is drawn from a study of blood T cell repertoires in COVID-19. Study details: Both acute and convalescent COVID-19 samples were obtained from the United States, Italy and Spain.

V was trimmed by 7 bases and J by 2 bases, leaving 17 bases between them. Germline V lookup: CDR1 SNHLY, CDR2 FYNNEI. The CDR3 extends over 15 amino acids. Study processing details: Amplification with reference gene primers provided the estimates of nucleated cell counts. Sequencing used immunoSEQ multiplex PCR; TCRdb keeps in-frame clones, though not all of them. V and J calls and clone size are copied from that table; D and trimming were computed from the DNA. The sample holds 150,000 to 200,000 clones, roughly four fifths seen once. The sample taken for sequencing was peripheral blood. The receptor comes from an elderly woman with COVID-19, enrolled during active disease. This chain uses TRBV2 with TRBJ1-2; a possible D gene is TRBD1 (6 bases). The CDR3 is CASNRGGGFNYGYTF. CDR3 DNA: TGTGCCAGCAACCGGGGGGGCGGCTTCAACTATGGCTACACCTTC.